This T cell receptor (beta chain) was sequenced for a study of OX40 agonist ivuxolimab in advanced cancers. The overall study: Among those treated, three patients had partial responses, one with hepatocellular carcinoma and two with cutaneous melanoma.

The CDR3 extends over 13 amino acids. With 7 bases removed from V and 8 bases from J, the gap between germline ends came to 15 bases. Germline values: CDR1 LNHDA, CDR2 SQIVND (reference sequence). Here immunoSEQ multiplex PCR was the method, and the copy in TCRdb shows in-frame clones only, minus some. This table has tens of thousands of clones, around four fifths appearing once. This sequence joins TRBV19 and TRBJ2-4; D might be TRBD2 (5 bases). This clonotype was sampled from an adult with an advanced solid tumor such as melanoma, head and neck, liver or kidney cancer. The material was CD4+ or CD8+ T cells sorted from blood, obtained in a trial of the OX40 agonist ivuxolimab. The CDR3 loop is CASTLRGKDIQYF. Here the CDR3 DNA reads TGTGCCAGTACCCTCCGGGGAAAGGACATTCAGTACTTC.